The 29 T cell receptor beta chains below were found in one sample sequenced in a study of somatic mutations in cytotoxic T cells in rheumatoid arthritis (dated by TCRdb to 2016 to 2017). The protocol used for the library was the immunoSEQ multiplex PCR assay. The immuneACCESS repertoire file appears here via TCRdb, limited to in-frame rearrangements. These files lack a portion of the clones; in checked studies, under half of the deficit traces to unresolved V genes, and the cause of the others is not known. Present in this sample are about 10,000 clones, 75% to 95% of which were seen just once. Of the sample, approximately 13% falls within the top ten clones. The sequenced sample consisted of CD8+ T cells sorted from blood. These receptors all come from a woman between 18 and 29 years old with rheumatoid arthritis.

The CDR3 loop reads CASEPGQLTYEQYF. The CDR3 nucleotides are TGTGCCAGTGAACCGGGACAGTTAACCTACGAGCAGTACTTC. This rearrangement joins TRBV28 to TRBJ2-7; TRBD1 aligns across 7 bases. Unmatched junction bases numbered 10, after V lost 9 bases and J lost 2 bases. Germline loops: CDR1 MDHEN, CDR2 SYDVKM. The CDR3 runs 14 residues.

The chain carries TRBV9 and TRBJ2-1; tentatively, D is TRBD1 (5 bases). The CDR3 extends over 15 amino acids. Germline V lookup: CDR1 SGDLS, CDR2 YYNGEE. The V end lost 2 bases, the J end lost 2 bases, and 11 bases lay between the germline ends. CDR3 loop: CASSVGQGPYNEQFF. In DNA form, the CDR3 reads TGTGCCAGCAGCGTCGGGCAGGGTCCCTACAATGAGCAGTTCTTC.

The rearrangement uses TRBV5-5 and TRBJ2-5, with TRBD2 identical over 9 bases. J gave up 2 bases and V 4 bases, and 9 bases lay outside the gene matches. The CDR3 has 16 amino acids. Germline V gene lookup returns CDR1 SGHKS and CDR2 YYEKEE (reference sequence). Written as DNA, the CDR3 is TGTGCCAGCAGCGGGCGGGGGGGGCCGGTACAAGAGACCCAGTACTTC. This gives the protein CASSGRGGPVQETQYF. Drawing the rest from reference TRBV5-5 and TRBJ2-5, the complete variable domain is DAGVTQSPTHLIKTRGQQVTLRCSPISGHKSVSWYQQVLGQGPQFIFQYYEKEERGRGNFPDRFSARQFPNYSSELNVNALLLGDSALYLCASSGRGGPVQETQYFGPGTRLLVL.

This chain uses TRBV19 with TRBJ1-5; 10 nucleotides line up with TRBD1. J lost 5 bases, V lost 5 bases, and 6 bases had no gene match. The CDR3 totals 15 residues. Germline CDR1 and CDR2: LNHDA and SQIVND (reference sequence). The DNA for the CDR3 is TGTGCCAGTAGTGTAGGACAGGGGGTTGATCAGCCCCAGCATTTT. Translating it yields CASSVGQGVDQPQHF. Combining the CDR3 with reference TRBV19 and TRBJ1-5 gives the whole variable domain DGGITQSPKYLFRKEGQNVTLSCEQNLNHDAMYWYRQDPGQGLRLIYYSQIVNDFQKGDIAEGYSVSREKKESFPLTVTSAQKNPTAFYLCASSVGQGVDQPQHFGDGTRLSIL.

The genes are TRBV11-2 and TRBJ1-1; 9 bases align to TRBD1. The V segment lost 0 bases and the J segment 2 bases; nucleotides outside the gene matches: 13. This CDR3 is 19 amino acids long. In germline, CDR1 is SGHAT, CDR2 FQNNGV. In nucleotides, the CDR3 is TGTGCCAGCAGCTTAGATCCCTTTGGACAGGGGACTATTAACACTGAAGCTTTCTTT. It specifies CASSLDPFGQGTINTEAFF.

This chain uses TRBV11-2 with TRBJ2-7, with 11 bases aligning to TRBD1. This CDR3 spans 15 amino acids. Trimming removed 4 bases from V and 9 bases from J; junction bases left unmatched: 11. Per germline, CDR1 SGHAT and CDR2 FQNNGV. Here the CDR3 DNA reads TGTGCCAGCAGCTCCGCCGGGACAGGGGGTATCGCGCAGTACTTC. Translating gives CASSSAGTGGIAQYF.

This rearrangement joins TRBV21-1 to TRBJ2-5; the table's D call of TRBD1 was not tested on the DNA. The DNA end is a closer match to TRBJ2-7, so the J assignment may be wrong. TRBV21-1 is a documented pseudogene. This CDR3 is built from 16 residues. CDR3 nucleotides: TGTGCCAGCAGCCCGCCGAGGGGACAGGGGTCCTACGAGCAGTACTTC. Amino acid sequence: CASSPPRGQGSYEQYF.

The CDR3 loop is CASRDWTGIVNTEAFF. The CDR3 coding sequence is TGTGCCAGCAGGGATTGGACAGGGATCGTGAACACTGAAGCTTTCTTT. The genes are TRBV5-5 and TRBJ1-1; 8 bases align to TRBD1. Germline V gene lookup returns CDR1 SGHKS and CDR2 YYEKEE (reference sequence). The CDR3 totals 16 residues. With V trimmed by 5 bases and J by 0 bases, 9 bases remained unmatched.

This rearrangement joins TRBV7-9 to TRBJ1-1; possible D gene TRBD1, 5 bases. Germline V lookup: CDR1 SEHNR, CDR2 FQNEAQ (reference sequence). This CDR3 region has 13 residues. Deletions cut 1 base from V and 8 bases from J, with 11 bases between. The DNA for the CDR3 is TGTGCCAGCAGCTTAGTGTTAGGGGCAGAAGCTTTCTTT. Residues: CASSLVLGAEAFF.

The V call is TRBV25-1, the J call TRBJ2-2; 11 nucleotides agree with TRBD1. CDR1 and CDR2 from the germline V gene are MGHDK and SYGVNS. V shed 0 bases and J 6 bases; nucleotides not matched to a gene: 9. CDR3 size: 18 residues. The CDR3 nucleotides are TGTGCCAGCAGTGAATATTTTAAGGCGGGACAGGGGGCCGGGGAGCTGTTTTTT. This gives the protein CASSEYFKAGQGAGELFF.

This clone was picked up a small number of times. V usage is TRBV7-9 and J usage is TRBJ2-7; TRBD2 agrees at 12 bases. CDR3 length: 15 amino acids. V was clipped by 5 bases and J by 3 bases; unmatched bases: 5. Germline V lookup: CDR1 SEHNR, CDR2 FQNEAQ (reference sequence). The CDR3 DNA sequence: TGTGCCAGCAGCCCTAGCGGGGGGGAACTCTACGAGCAGTACTTC. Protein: CASSPSGGELYEQYF.

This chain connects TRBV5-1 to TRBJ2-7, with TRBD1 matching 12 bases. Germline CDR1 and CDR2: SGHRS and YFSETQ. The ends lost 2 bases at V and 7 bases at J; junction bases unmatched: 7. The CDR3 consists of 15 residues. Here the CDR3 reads CASSFAGQGAREQYF. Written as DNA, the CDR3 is TGCGCCAGCAGCTTTGCGGGACAGGGGGCGAGGGAGCAGTACTTC. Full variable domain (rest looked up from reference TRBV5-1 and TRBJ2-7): KAGVTQTPRYLIKTRGQQVTLSCSPISGHRSVSWYQQTPGQGLQFLFEYFSETQRNKGNFPGRFSGRQFSNSRSEMNVSTLELGDSALYLCASSFAGQGAREQYFGPGTRLTVT.

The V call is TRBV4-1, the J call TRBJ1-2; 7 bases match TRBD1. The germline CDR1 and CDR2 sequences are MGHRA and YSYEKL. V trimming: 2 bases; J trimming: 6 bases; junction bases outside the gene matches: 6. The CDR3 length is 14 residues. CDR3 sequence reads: CASSQYVRGDGYTF. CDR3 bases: TGCGCCAGCAGCCAATACGTCAGGGGGGATGGCTACACCTTC.

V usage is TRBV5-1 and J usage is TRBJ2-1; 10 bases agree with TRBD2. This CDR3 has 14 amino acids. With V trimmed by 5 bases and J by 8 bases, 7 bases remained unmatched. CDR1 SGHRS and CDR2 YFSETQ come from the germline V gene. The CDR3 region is CASSVAGGGDEQFF. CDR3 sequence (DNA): TGCGCCAGCAGTGTAGCGGGAGGTGGAGATGAGCAGTTCTTC. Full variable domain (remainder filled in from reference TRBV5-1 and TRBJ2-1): KAGVTQTPRYLIKTRGQQVTLSCSPISGHRSVSWYQQTPGQGLQFLFEYFSETQRNKGNFPGRFSGRQFSNSRSEMNVSTLELGDSALYLCASSVAGGGDEQFFGPGTRLTVL.

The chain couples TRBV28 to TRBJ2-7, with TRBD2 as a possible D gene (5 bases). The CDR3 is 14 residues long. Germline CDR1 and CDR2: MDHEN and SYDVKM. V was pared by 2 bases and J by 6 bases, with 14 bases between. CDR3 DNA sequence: TGTGCCAGCAGTTTAGTTGGGCTAGCTCCCGAGCAGTACTTC. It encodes CASSLVGLAPEQYF.

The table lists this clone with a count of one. CDR3 in amino acids: CASSPSTGPRSYEQYF. CDR3 DNA sequence: TGTGCCAGCAGTCCCTCAACAGGACCCCGCTCCTACGAGCAGTACTTC. The chain recombines TRBV27 with TRBJ2-7; possibly TRBD1 for D (5 bases). CDR3 length: 16 amino acids. Germline V gene data show CDR1 as MNHEY and CDR2 as SMNVEV (reference sequence). V was cut by 5 bases and J by 0 bases, with 17 bases left in between.

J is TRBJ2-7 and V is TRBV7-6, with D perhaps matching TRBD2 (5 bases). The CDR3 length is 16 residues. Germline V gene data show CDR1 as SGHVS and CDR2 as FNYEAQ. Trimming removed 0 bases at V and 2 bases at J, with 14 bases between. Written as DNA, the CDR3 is TGTGCCAGCAGCTTAGCTCGGAGGCCCGAGCCCTACGAGCAGTACTTC. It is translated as CASSLARRPEPYEQYF.

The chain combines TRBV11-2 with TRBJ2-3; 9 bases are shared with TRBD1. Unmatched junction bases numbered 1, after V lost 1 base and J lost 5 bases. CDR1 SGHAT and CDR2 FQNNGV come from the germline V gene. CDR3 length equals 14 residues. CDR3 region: CASSLGQGEDTQYF. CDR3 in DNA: TGTGCCAGCAGCTTAGGACAGGGGGAAGATACGCAGTATTTT.

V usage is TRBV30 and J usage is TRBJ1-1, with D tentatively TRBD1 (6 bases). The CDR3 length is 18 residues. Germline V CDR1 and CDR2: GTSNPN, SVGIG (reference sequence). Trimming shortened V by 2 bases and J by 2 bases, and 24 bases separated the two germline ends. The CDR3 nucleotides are TGTGCCTGGAGTTCCCGGCCGGGGGGCGCGGGGTCCAACACTGAAGCTTTCTTT. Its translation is CAWSSRPGGAGSNTEAFF.

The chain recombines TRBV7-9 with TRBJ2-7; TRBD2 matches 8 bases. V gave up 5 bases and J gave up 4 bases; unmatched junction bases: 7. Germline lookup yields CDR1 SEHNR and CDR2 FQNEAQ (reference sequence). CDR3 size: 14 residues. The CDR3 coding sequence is TGTGCCAGCAGCCCACCGGGACTAGTTTACGAGCAGTACTTC. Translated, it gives CASSPPGLVYEQYF.

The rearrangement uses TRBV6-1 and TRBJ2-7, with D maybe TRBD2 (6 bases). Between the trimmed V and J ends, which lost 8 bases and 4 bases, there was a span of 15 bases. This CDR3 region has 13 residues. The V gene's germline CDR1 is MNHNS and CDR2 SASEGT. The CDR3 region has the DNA TGTGCCAGCGGGAGACTAGATAGTTACGAGCAGTACTTC. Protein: CASGRLDSYEQYF.

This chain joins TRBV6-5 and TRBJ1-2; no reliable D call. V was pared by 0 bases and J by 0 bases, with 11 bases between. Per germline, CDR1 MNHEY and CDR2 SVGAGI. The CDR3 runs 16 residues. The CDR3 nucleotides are TGTGCCAGCAGTTACTCAGAACAGCCGTCTAACTATGGCTACACCTTC. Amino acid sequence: CASSYSEQPSNYGYTF.

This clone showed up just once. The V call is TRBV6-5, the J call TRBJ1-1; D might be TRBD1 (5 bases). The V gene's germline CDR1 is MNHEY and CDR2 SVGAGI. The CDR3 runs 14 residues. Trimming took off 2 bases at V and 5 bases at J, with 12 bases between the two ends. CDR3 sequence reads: CASSYRGSLTEAFF. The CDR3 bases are TGTGCCAGCAGTTACAGGGGTAGCCTGACTGAAGCTTTCTTT.

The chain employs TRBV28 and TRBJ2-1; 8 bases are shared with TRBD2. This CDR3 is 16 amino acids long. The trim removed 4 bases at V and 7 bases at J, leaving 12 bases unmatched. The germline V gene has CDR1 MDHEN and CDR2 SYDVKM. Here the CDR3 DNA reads TGTGCCAGCAGTTCGTCTCGGAGCGGGAGACTGAATGAGCAGTTCTTC. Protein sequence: CASSSSRSGRLNEQFF.

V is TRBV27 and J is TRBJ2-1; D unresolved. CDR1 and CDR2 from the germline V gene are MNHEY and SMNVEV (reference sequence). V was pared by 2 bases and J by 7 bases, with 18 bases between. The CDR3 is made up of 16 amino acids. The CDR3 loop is CASSLVSPPQFNEQFF. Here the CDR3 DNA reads TGTGCCAGCAGTTTAGTTAGCCCGCCACAATTTAATGAGCAGTTCTTC.

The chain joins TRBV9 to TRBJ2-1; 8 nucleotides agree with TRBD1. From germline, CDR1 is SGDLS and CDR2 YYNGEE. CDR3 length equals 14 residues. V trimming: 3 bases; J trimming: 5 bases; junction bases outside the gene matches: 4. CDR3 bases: TGTGCCAGCAGCGCGTCACAGGGGGACAATGAGCAGTTCTTC. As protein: CASSASQGDNEQFF. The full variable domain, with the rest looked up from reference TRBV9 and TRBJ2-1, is DSGVTQTPKHLITATGQRVTLRCSPRSGDLSVYWYQQSLDQGLQFLIQYYNGEERAKGNILERFSAQQFPDLHSELNLSSLELGDSALYFCASSASQGDNEQFFGPGTRLTVL.

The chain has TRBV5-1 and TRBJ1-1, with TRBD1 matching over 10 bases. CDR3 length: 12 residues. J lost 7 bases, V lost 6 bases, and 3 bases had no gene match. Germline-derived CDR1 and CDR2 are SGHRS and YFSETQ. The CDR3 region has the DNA TGCGCCAGCAAGGACAGGGGGGATGAAGCTTTCTTT. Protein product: CASKDRGDEAFF.

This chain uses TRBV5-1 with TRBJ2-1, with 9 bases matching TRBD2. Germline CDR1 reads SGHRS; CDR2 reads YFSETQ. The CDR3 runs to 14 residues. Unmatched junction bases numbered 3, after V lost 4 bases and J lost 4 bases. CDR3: CASSPAGGYNEQFF. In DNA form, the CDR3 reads TGCGCCAGCAGCCCTGCGGGGGGGTACAATGAGCAGTTCTTC.

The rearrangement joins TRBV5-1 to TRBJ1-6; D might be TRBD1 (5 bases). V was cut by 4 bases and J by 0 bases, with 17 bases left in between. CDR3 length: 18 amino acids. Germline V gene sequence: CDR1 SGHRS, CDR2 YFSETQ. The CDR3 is CASSLSGAGGSYNSPLHF. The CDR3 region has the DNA TGCGCCAGCAGCCTGTCCGGCGCGGGGGGCTCCTATAATTCACCCCTCCACTTT. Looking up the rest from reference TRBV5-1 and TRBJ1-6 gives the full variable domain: KAGVTQTPRYLIKTRGQQVTLSCSPISGHRSVSWYQQTPGQGLQFLFEYFSETQRNKGNFPGRFSGRQFSNSRSEMNVSTLELGDSALYLCASSLSGAGGSYNSPLHFGNGTRLTVT.